The 19 T cell receptor beta chains below come from one sample, sequenced in a study of neurological immune-mediated disorders. The time point was: longitudinal time-point 2. TCRdb analysed the 5' RACE reads with MiXCR anew, one entry per CDR3 protein. The top ten hold roughly an eighth of the sample, which has tens of thousands of distinct CDR3 sequences, around 9.7% seen once. Sequencing used PBMCs. These receptor sequences come from a man in his thirties or forties in good health.

There are many counts of this clonotype. The genes are TRBV2 and TRBJ1-1; tentative D call: TRBD1 (5 bases). CDR1 SNHLY and CDR2 FYNNEI come from the germline V gene. This CDR3 spans 15 amino acids. V was shortened by 6 bases and J by 4 bases, with 18 bases between the two germline ends. In DNA form, the CDR3 reads TGTGCCAGCAGGGGGCTTAGGGGCAGGAGCACTGAAGCTTTCTTT. Protein sequence: CASRGLRGRSTEAFF.

This clonotype was found a few times. V usage is TRBV7-8 and J usage is TRBJ1-2; TRBD1 aligns across 8 bases. The V segment lost 3 bases and the J segment 8 bases; nucleotides outside the gene matches: 8. The CDR3 runs 14 residues. Per the germline V gene, CDR1 is SGHVS and CDR2 is FQNEAQ. CDR3 protein: CASSFPGGARGYTF. CDR3 DNA sequence: TGTGCCAGCAGCTTCCCAGGGGGCGCTCGGGGCTACACCTTC.

This clonotype was seen repeatedly, ten times or more. The V gene is TRBV28, the J gene TRBJ1-2, with D perhaps TRBD1 (5 bases). CDR3 size: 13 residues. Germline V gene data show CDR1 as MDHEN and CDR2 as SYDVKM. V dropped 9 bases and J dropped 2 bases, with 13 bases sitting between them. The CDR3 is CASSGVGNYGYTF. The CDR3 region has the DNA TGTGCCAGTTCGGGGGTGGGGAACTATGGCTACACCTTC.

There are many counts of this clonotype. This rearrangement joins TRBV5-1 to TRBJ2-1, with D perhaps TRBD1 (7 bases). Germline V gene lookup returns CDR1 SGHRS and CDR2 YFSETQ. The CDR3 length is 13 residues. The germline V and J ends were trimmed by 1 base and 6 bases, with 8 bases remaining between them. The CDR3 reads CASSLQGGNEQFF. CDR3 sequence (DNA): TGCGCCAGCAGCTTGCAGGGGGGCAATGAGCAGTTCTTC.

This clonotype appeared many times. V is TRBV2 and J is TRBJ1-1, with TRBD1 as a possible D gene (5 bases). Germline V gene sequence: CDR1 SNHLY, CDR2 FYNNEI. The germline V and J ends were trimmed by 2 bases and 5 bases, with 12 bases remaining between them. This CDR3 has 14 residues. The CDR3 sequence is CASSEWMGGTEAFF. The CDR3 DNA reads as TGTGCCAGCAGTGAATGGATGGGGGGAACTGAAGCTTTCTTT.

The chain links TRBV5-1 to TRBJ2-2; D not resolved. The CDR3 has 13 residues. The germline V gene has CDR1 SGHRS and CDR2 YFSETQ. Trimming stripped 1 base from V and 9 bases from J, with 10 bases between. CDR3 bases: TGCGCCAGCAGCTTGCGGTCCGACCGGGAGCTGTTTTTT. This gives the protein CASSLRSDRELFF. The full variable domain, completed using reference TRBV5-1 and TRBJ2-2, is KAGVTQTPRYLIKTRGQQVTLSCSPISGHRSVSWYQQTPGQGLQFLFEYFSETQRNKGNFPGRFSGRQFSNSRSEMNVSTLELGDSALYLCASSLRSDRELFFGEGSRLTVL.

The table lists this clonotype with many counts. The gene calls are TRBV7-2 and TRBJ2-1; 10 positions agree with TRBD2. This CDR3 is 16 amino acids long. V lost 5 bases to trimming and J lost 7 bases; unmatched junction nucleotides: 11. Germline V lookup: CDR1 SGHTA, CDR2 FQGNSA. CDR3 region: CASSRILAGARNEQFF. The CDR3 region has the DNA TGTGCCAGCAGCAGGATCCTAGCGGGAGCGAGGAATGAGCAGTTCTTC. The full variable domain, with the rest looked up from reference TRBV7-2 and TRBJ2-1, is GAGVSQSPSNKVTEKGKDVELRCDPISGHTALYWYRQSLGQGLEFLIYFQGNSAPDKSGLPSDRFSAERTGGSVSTLTIQRTQQEDSAVYLCASSRILAGARNEQFFGPGTRLTVL.

This clonotype showed up many times. The rearrangement uses TRBV4-1 and TRBJ1-4, with D unresolved. Germline-derived CDR1 and CDR2 are MGHRA and YSYEKL. V was shortened by 8 bases and J by 3 bases, with 16 bases between the two germline ends. This CDR3 comprises 15 residues. The CDR3 DNA sequence: TGCGCCAGCCGTCAAGAGGGCGTTTCTAATGAAAAACTGTTTTTT. It yields the protein CASRQEGVSNEKLFF.

This clonotype was detected ten times or more. This rearrangement joins TRBV7-2 to TRBJ2-2; perhaps D is TRBD1 or TRBD2 (5 bases each). The CDR3 contains 14 residues. The V end was cut by 1 base, the J end by 5 bases, with 8 bases between. The germline V gene encodes CDR1 SGHTA and CDR2 FQGNSA. This CDR3 is CASSLGGGTGELFF. The CDR3 nucleotides read TGTGCCAGCAGCTTAGGTGGGGGAACCGGGGAGCTGTTTTTT.

This clonotype has a count of ten or more. The chain links TRBV5-1 to TRBJ2-1; 11 bases align to TRBD2. V shed 6 bases, J shed 4 bases, and the junction held 6 bases outside the gene matches. The CDR3 runs to 15 residues. Germline V gene sequence: CDR1 SGHRS, CDR2 YFSETQ. The CDR3 loop reads CASTRTSGSYNEQFF. DNA for the CDR3: TGCGCCAGCACCCGGACTAGCGGGTCTTACAATGAGCAGTTCTTC.

This clonotype was seen at least ten times. The chain carries TRBV5-5 and TRBJ1-4; D uncertain. Trimming took 4 bases from V and 7 from J, leaving 14 bases between them. CDR1 and CDR2 (germline): SGHKS, YYEKEE (reference sequence). The CDR3 loop spans 14 amino acids. The CDR3 spells CASSHSSYGEKLFF. Here the CDR3 DNA reads TGTGCCAGCAGCCACAGTTCATATGGTGAAAAACTGTTTTTT.

This clonotype was recorded many times. The chain couples TRBV15 to TRBJ1-1; unclear D gene. V gave up 6 bases and J gave up 4 bases, with 18 bases separating them. This CDR3 is built from 15 residues. Germline V CDR1 and CDR2: LNHNV, YYDKDF (reference sequence). The CDR3 DNA follows: TGTGCCACCAGGAGACCGGCGGGCGTCCGCACTGAAGCTTTCTTT. As protein: CATRRPAGVRTEAFF.

This clonotype was detected many times. This chain uses TRBV20-1 with TRBJ2-7; a possible D gene is TRBD2 (6 bases). Trimming took 2 bases from V and 1 from J, leaving 9 bases between them. CDR1 and CDR2 (germline): DFQATT, SNEGSKA (reference sequence). The CDR3 is 13 residues long. The CDR3 sequence is CSARRTTSYEQYF. As DNA, the CDR3 is TGCAGTGCTAGACGGACTACATCCTACGAGCAGTACTTC.

This clonotype showed up many times. V usage is TRBV7-9 and J usage is TRBJ1-6, with D perhaps matching TRBD1 (6 bases). Germline values: CDR1 SEHNR, CDR2 FQNEAQ (reference sequence). CDR3 length: 15 amino acids. The V end was cut by 5 bases, the J end by 7 bases, with 15 bases between. The CDR3 nucleotides are TGTGCCAGCAGCCCAGGGGAAAGCACGAATTCACCCCTCCACTTT. This encodes CASSPGESTNSPLHF.

This clonotype was recorded many times. V gene TRBV7-8 combines with J gene TRBJ1-5, with D perhaps TRBD1 (5 bases). Germline V gene lookup returns CDR1 SGHVS and CDR2 FQNEAQ. The CDR3 covers 14 residues. The V end lost 1 base, the J end lost 5 bases, and 9 bases lay between the germline ends. CDR3 amino acids: CASSLGGTHQPQHF. The CDR3 nucleotides read TGTGCCAGCAGCTTAGGGGGGACGCATCAGCCCCAGCATTTT.

This clonotype was counted at least ten times. The chain couples TRBV20-1 to TRBJ2-3; TRBD2 aligns across 16 bases. With 5 bases clipped from V and 6 bases from J, the junction kept 8 bases outside the gene matches. This CDR3 region has 16 residues. Germline loops: CDR1 DFQATT, CDR2 SNEGSKA (reference sequence). CDR3 region: CSALGTSGRAPDTQYF. CDR3 in DNA: TGCAGTGCTCTTGGGACTAGCGGGAGGGCCCCTGATACGCAGTATTTT.

This clonotype was picked up many times. The chain recombines TRBV12-3 or TRBV12-4 with TRBJ1-5; tentatively, D is TRBD1 (5 bases). Trimming cost V 5 bases and J 3 bases, with 8 bases left between them. CDR3 length equals 13 residues. CDR3 protein: CASSGGVNQPQHF. CDR3 sequence (DNA): TGTGCCAGCAGTGGAGGGGTCAATCAGCCCCAGCATTTT.

There are many counts of this clonotype. This chain uses TRBV27 with TRBJ2-7; 9 positions agree with TRBD2. The CDR3 extends over 15 amino acids. Per the germline V gene, CDR1 is MNHEY and CDR2 is SMNVEV (reference sequence). V was pared by 6 bases and J by 6 bases, with 12 bases of the junction left unmatched. In DNA, the CDR3 is TGTGCCAGCAGCCCCGGGGTAGCGGGAGTATTCGAGCAGTACTTC. This gives the protein CASSPGVAGVFEQYF.

The sample holds a few counts of this clonotype. CDR3 residues: CASSLLGRDTQYF. In nucleotides, the CDR3 is TGTGCCAGCAGTTTATTGGGCAGAGATACGCAGTATTTT. The chain has TRBV28 and TRBJ2-3; the D is unclear. The V and J ends lost 1 base and 5 bases respectively, with 7 bases between them. This CDR3 has 13 amino acids. Germline CDR1 reads MDHEN; CDR2 reads SYDVKM. The full variable domain, completed using reference TRBV28 and TRBJ2-3, is DVKVTQSSRYLVKRTGEKVFLECVQDMDHENMFWYRQDPGLGLRLIYFSYDVKMKEKGDIPEGYSVSREKKERFSLILESASTNQTSMYLCASSLLGRDTQYFGPGTRLTVL.